This is a list of T cell receptor beta chains from one sample in a study of cytomegalovirus exposure and HLA in healthy donors. Assay: immunoSEQ multiplex PCR; the TCRdb copy retains only in-frame clones and omits some. The repertoire consists of fewer than 250,000 clones, with about four fifths occurring once and the leading ten covering about 4.4%. The sequenced material came from PBMCs. All receptors come from a man younger than 45 in good health and CMV-seropositive. Each CDR3 is given with its conserved first and last residue. The D gene is left open where the match is weak. The size of a clone is reported for some rows only, either as once, few or many, or as a class for expanded clones.

v_call: TRBV4-3; j_call: TRBJ2-6; d_call: TRBD1; clone_size: few; cdr3_nt: TGCGCCAGCAGCCATGGGGACAGCCCCAACGTCCTGACTTTC; cdr3_aa: CASSHGDSPNVLTF
v_call: TRBV7-2; j_call: TRBJ2-7; d_call: TRBD1; clone_size: -; cdr3_nt: TGTGCCAGCAGCAGGACAGGAAGCTCCTACGAGCAGTACTTC; cdr3_aa: CASSRTGSSYEQYF
v_call: TRBV14; j_call: TRBJ2-3; d_call: -; clone_size: -; cdr3_nt: TGTGCCAGCAGCCAAGATGAGGCGTGGGATACGCAGTATTTT; cdr3_aa: CASSQDEAWDTQYF
v_call: TRBV5-1; j_call: TRBJ1-4; d_call: -; clone_size: -; cdr3_nt: TGCGCCAGCAGCTCGGGACAACTTAATGAAAAACTGTTTTTT; cdr3_aa: CASSSGQLNEKLFF
v_call: TRBV19; j_call: TRBJ2-2; d_call: TRBD2; clone_size: -; cdr3_nt: TGTGCCAGTAGTCTGGGACTAGCGGGAATCTCTAACACCGGGGAGCTGTTTTTT; cdr3_aa: CASSLGLAGISNTGELFF
v_call: TRBV4-3; j_call: TRBJ2-1; d_call: TRBD2; clone_size: -; cdr3_nt: TGCGCCAGCAGCCAAGTGGGGGCGGGGGGGAGCTCCTACAATGAGCAGTTCTTC; cdr3_aa: CASSQVGAGGSSYNEQFF
v_call: TRBV11-1; j_call: TRBJ1-5; d_call: TRBD1; clone_size: -; cdr3_nt: TGTGCCAGCAGCTTAGAAGGGGGCATCGATCAGCCCCAGCATTTT; cdr3_aa: CASSLEGGIDQPQHF
v_call: TRBV7-8; j_call: TRBJ1-2; d_call: -; clone_size: -; cdr3_nt: TGTGCCAGCAGCTGGACCAGTGGGGCAAGGGGCTATGGCTACACCTTC; cdr3_aa: CASSWTSGARGYGYTF
v_call: TRBV14; j_call: TRBJ1-4; d_call: -; clone_size: -; cdr3_nt: TGTGCCAGCAGCCAAGAAGGGGCAGCTAATGAAAAACTGTTTTTT; cdr3_aa: CASSQEGAANEKLFF
v_call: TRBV12-5; j_call: TRBJ2-1; d_call: -; clone_size: -; cdr3_nt: TGTGCTAGTGGTTCGCGGGGCAACTCCTACAATGAGCAGTTCTTC; cdr3_aa: CASGSRGNSYNEQFF
v_call: TRBV6-1; j_call: TRBJ2-7; d_call: TRBD2; clone_size: -; cdr3_nt: TGTGCCAGCAGTGACCCACGGGGGGGGAAGCCCGAGCAGTACTTC; cdr3_aa: CASSDPRGGKPEQYF